Below, 27 T cell receptor beta chains from the same sample are listed, as sequenced in a study of cytomegalovirus exposure and HLA in healthy donors. 13 Jbeta primers and 60 Vbeta primers were used for the PCR. Profiled with immunoSEQ multiplex PCR; TCRdb holds only in-frame clones, not every one. The sample lists roughly 100,000 clones, 76% occurring once. The sample consisted of PBMCs. The receptors were sampled from a man in his forties in good health and CMV-seropositive.

The J gene is TRBJ1-6, the V gene TRBV27; 7 nucleotides match TRBD1. This CDR3 has 16 amino acids. Germline loops: CDR1 MNHEY, CDR2 SMNVEV (reference sequence). The J segment lost 9 bases and the V segment lost 4 bases, leaving 12 bases of the junction unmatched. CDR3 coding DNA: TGTGCCAGCAGTTCCTTAAGACAGGGATCCCTTTCACCCCTCCACTTT. This encodes CASSSLRQGSLSPLHF.

This chain links TRBV7-3 with TRBJ2-7, with 14 bases fitting TRBD2. J was trimmed by 4 bases and V by 4 bases; bases with no gene match: 9. Germline CDR1 reads SGHTA; CDR2 reads FQGTGA. The CDR3 is 17 amino acids. CDR3 protein: CASSSFRTSGGLYEQYF. The CDR3 DNA reads TGTGCCAGCAGCTCCTTCAGGACTAGCGGGGGGCTTTACGAGCAGTACTTC.

The chain couples TRBV30 to TRBJ2-2; perhaps TRBD1 as D (6 bases). The CDR3 totals 16 residues. V lost 0 bases to trimming and J lost 6 bases, with 17 bases between them. In germline, CDR1 is GTSNPN, CDR2 SVGIG (reference sequence). The CDR3 DNA reads as TGTGCCTGGAGTGTACCTAACCTGACAGGCCCCGGGGAGCTGTTTTTT. It specifies CAWSVPNLTGPGELFF.

As for this clone: One end of the junction fails to match germline, which may point to a read error. CDR3 protein: CASSQSAGNSGANGLTF. The CDR3 DNA is TGTGCCAGCAGCCAATCTGCGGGGAACTCTGGGGCCAACGGCCTGACTTTC. The rearrangement links TRBV4-2 to TRBJ2-6; a weak D match, TRBD2 (6 bases). The CDR3 loop spans 17 amino acids. CDR1 and CDR2 from the germline V gene are LGHNA and YNFKEQ.

The V gene is TRBV7-3, the J gene TRBJ2-2; no definite D call. This CDR3 contains 13 residues. Germline loops: CDR1 SGHTA, CDR2 FQGTGA. The V end lost 2 bases, the J end lost 7 bases, and 8 bases lay between the germline ends. CDR3 bases: TGTGCCAGCAGCTTACTAGGCGACGGGGAGCTGTTTTTT. It yields the protein CASSLLGDGELFF.

The chain employs TRBV28 and TRBJ2-3; 7 bases map to TRBD2. The V gene's germline CDR1 is MDHEN and CDR2 SYDVKM. Losses at the gene ends were 9 bases for V and 2 bases for J; bases not matched to a gene: 8. The CDR3 length is 14 residues. CDR3 sequence: CASRLAEPTDTQYF. The CDR3 region has the DNA TGTGCCAGTCGGCTAGCGGAACCCACAGATACGCAGTATTTT. The variable domain in full, with the rest retrieved from reference TRBV28 and TRBJ2-3, is DVKVTQSSRYLVKRTGEKVFLECVQDMDHENMFWYRQDPGLGLRLIYFSYDVKMKEKGDIPEGYSVSREKKERFSLILESASTNQTSMYLCASRLAEPTDTQYFGPGTRLTVL.

The gene calls are TRBV5-1 and TRBJ2-2, with 7 bases fitting TRBD2. The CDR3 has 15 residues. The germline CDR1 and CDR2 sequences are SGHRS and YFSETQ. With V trimmed by 1 base and J by 6 bases, 6 bases remained unmatched. The CDR3 coding sequence is TGCGCCAGCAGCTTGAGTAGCGGGTTGGCCGGGGAGCTGTTTTTT. Encoded protein: CASSLSSGLAGELFF.

A few counts support this clone. This chain connects TRBV19 to TRBJ1-1; maybe TRBD1 (6 bases). The CDR3 has 13 residues. Trimming took 6 bases from V and 1 from J, leaving 9 bases between them. Per germline, CDR1 LNHDA and CDR2 SQIVND (reference sequence). This CDR3 reads CASRRDKNTEAFF. The CDR3 nucleotides are TGTGCCAGTAGAAGGGACAAGAACACTGAAGCTTTCTTT. Full variable domain (missing parts from reference TRBV19 and TRBJ1-1): DGGITQSPKYLFRKEGQNVTLSCEQNLNHDAMYWYRQDPGQGLRLIYYSQIVNDFQKGDIAEGYSVSREKKESFPLTVTSAQKNPTAFYLCASRRDKNTEAFFGQGTRLTVV.

This clone appeared a few times. The chain combines TRBV2 with TRBJ1-3; weak D call: TRBD1 (6 bases). Germline loops: CDR1 SNHLY, CDR2 FYNNEI. Trimming stripped 5 bases from V and 0 bases from J, with 8 bases between. The CDR3 loop spans 14 amino acids. The CDR3 loop reads CASSTGSSGNTIYF. The CDR3 bases are TGTGCCAGCAGTACAGGGAGCTCTGGAAACACCATATATTTT.

The CDR3 sequence is CASSTEGNSPLHF. The CDR3 DNA is TGTGCCAGCAGTACAGAGGGAAATTCACCCCTCCACTTT. The chain recombines TRBV27 with TRBJ1-6; no definite D call. The germline V gene has CDR1 MNHEY and CDR2 SMNVEV (reference sequence). With 5 bases removed from V and 7 bases from J, the gap between germline ends came to 9 bases. This CDR3 has 13 amino acids.

The chain combines TRBV6-6 with TRBJ1-3, with no clear D. This CDR3 region has 15 residues. Per the germline V gene, CDR1 is MNHNY and CDR2 is SVGAGI (reference sequence). V lost 2 bases to trimming and J lost 4 bases, with 12 bases between them. CDR3 sequence: CASSYGGLSGNTIYF. CDR3 nucleotides: TGTGCCAGCAGTTACGGAGGGCTTTCCGGAAACACCATATATTTT.

This clone has a single count. This rearrangement joins TRBV5-4 to TRBJ1-6; perhaps TRBD1 as D (5 bases). Germline lookup yields CDR1 SGHNT and CDR2 YYREEE (reference sequence). The CDR3 consists of 15 residues. Trimming pared 0 bases from V and 9 bases from J, leaving 13 bases between. The CDR3 DNA is TGTGCCAGCAGCTTGGGACAGCCTAGGGTTTCACCCCTCCACTTT. It specifies CASSLGQPRVSPLHF.

As to this clone: The same CDR3 also results from other DNA sequences found in this sample. This chain links TRBV10-3 with TRBJ1-5; TRBD1 matches 8 bases. Germline-derived CDR1 and CDR2 are ENHRY and SYGVKD. This CDR3 is built from 12 residues. The junction had 3 bases not matched to a gene; V was cut back by 8 bases and J by 6 bases. The CDR3 region has the DNA TGTGCCATCCAGGGGGCCGGTCAGCCCCAGCATTTT. Translated, it gives CAIQGAGQPQHF.

J is TRBJ2-4 and V is TRBV7-2, with TRBD1 identical over 7 bases. The V gene's germline CDR1 is SGHTA and CDR2 FQGNSA. The V gene end was trimmed by 5 bases and the J gene end by 1 base; junction bases not matched to a gene: 2. The CDR3 sequence is 14 residues long. CDR3 sequence reads: CASSIQGAKNIQYF. DNA for the CDR3: TGTGCCAGCAGCATACAGGGGGCCAAAAACATTCAGTACTTC.

This clone was counted a few times. The chain has TRBV4-1 and TRBJ2-5; TRBD1 agrees at 12 bases. The CDR3 consists of 18 residues. CDR1 is MGHRA and CDR2 is YSYEKL in the germline V gene. V gave up 2 bases and J gave up 7 bases; unmatched junction bases: 14. The CDR3 nucleotides are TGCGCCAGCAGCCAACTTTCCGGGACAGGGGGCCCTGACCGGACCCAGTACTTC. Its translation: CASSQLSGTGGPDRTQYF.

This chain connects TRBV5-1 to TRBJ1-5; possible D gene TRBD1, 5 bases. The V end was cut by 2 bases, the J end by 4 bases, with 10 bases between. The CDR3 has 14 residues. Germline values: CDR1 SGHRS, CDR2 YFSETQ. The CDR3 sequence: CASSFGGVNQPQHF. The CDR3 DNA reads TGCGCCAGCAGCTTCGGGGGAGTTAATCAGCCCCAGCATTTT.

The J gene is TRBJ2-6, the V gene TRBV9, with D unresolved. CDR3 length: 15 amino acids. Trimming stripped 3 bases from V and 4 bases from J, with 11 bases between. Germline V CDR1 and CDR2: SGDLS, YYNGEE. In DNA form, the CDR3 reads TGTGCCAGCAGCGGCTCTGTGGCCGGGGCCAACGTCCTGACTTTC. Translation: CASSGSVAGANVLTF.

The V call is TRBV2, the J call TRBJ2-7, with TRBD1 matching over 9 bases. CDR1 SNHLY and CDR2 FYNNEI come from the germline V gene. The CDR3 sequence is 15 residues long. V trimming: 5 bases; J trimming: 6 bases; junction bases outside the gene matches: 11. CDR3 sequence (DNA): TGTGCCAGCAGTAACTACGGGACAGGGCACCTCGAGCAGTACTTC. This gives the protein CASSNYGTGHLEQYF.

This clone appeared a few times. This chain connects TRBV4-1 to TRBJ2-2, with 11 bases lining up with TRBD1. The CDR3 sequence is 16 residues long. Germline V lookup: CDR1 MGHRA, CDR2 YSYEKL. J gave up 4 bases and V 2 bases, and 3 bases lay outside the gene matches. CDR3 nucleotides: TGCGCCAGCAGCCAACTGGGACAGGGGGGCACCGGGGAGCTGTTTTTT. As protein: CASSQLGQGGTGELFF.

This chain joins TRBV7-6 and TRBJ1-1, with D possibly being TRBD1 (6 bases). The length of the CDR3 is 16 residues. Trimming removed 5 bases at V and 5 bases at J, with 21 bases between. Germline values: CDR1 SGHVS, CDR2 FNYEAQ. CDR3 DNA: TGTGCCAGCAGCGACACAGGGTTGCTAGCGGGGACTGAAGCTTTCTTT. This encodes CASSDTGLLAGTEAFF.

This sequence joins TRBV7-2 and TRBJ2-5; 8 positions match TRBD2. The J call may not be correct, given that the DNA end is closer to TRBJ2-7. The CDR3 spans 14 residues. Germline V gives CDR1 SGHTA, CDR2 FQGNSA. The CDR3: CASSFQRENHEQYF. CDR3 nucleotide sequence: TGTGCCAGCAGCTTTCAGCGGGAGAACCACGAGCAGTACTTC.

The J gene is TRBJ2-4, the V gene TRBV18; D is possibly TRBD1 (6 bases). V shed 6 bases and J shed 12 bases, with 18 bases lying between them. Germline V lookup: CDR1 KGHSH, CDR2 LQKENI. This CDR3 is 13 amino acids long. Here the CDR3 DNA reads TGTGCCAGCTCTAACAACAGGGCGGACAGTCAGTACTTC. Amino acid sequence: CASSNNRADSQYF. The full variable domain, in which reference TRBV18 and TRBJ2-4 provide the parts outside the CDR3, is NAGVMQNPRHLVRRRGQEARLRCSPMKGHSHVYWYRQLPEEGLKFMVYLQKENIIDESGMPKERFSAEFPKEGPSILRIQQVVRGDSAAYFCASSNNRADSQYFGAGTRLSVL.

This clone was recorded once. The V and J genes are TRBV29-1 and TRBJ2-7; 9 positions match TRBD2. The V segment lost 5 bases and the J segment 3 bases; nucleotides outside the gene matches: 5. Germline assignment: CDR1 SQVTM and CDR2 ANQGSEA. The CDR3 length is 13 residues. CDR3 sequence (DNA): TGCAGCGTTATAGCGGGAGCCGGCTACGAGCAGTACTTC. Encoded protein: CSVIAGAGYEQYF.

The rearrangement links TRBV19 to TRBJ1-1, with 10 bases matching TRBD1. Trimming cost V 7 bases and J 0 bases; bases outside gene matches: 14. The CDR3 has 18 amino acids. Per germline, CDR1 LNHDA and CDR2 SQIVND (reference sequence). DNA for the CDR3: TGTGCCAGTACTCGAAGGGGACAGGGGAACTTGGTGAACACTGAAGCTTTCTTT. Translating it yields CASTRRGQGNLVNTEAFF.

The V gene is TRBV11-2, the J gene TRBJ2-2; 7 positions match TRBD2. This CDR3 is built from 13 residues. The V and J ends lost 4 bases and 7 bases, in that order; junction bases with no gene match: 3. CDR1 SGHAT and CDR2 FQNNGV come from the germline V gene. The CDR3 DNA is TGTGCCAGCAGCTGGGGGGGAGGCGGGGAGCTGTTTTTT. Translation gives CASSWGGGGELFF.

CDR3 in DNA: TGTGCCAGCAGTGTGGACAGGGGAAAGAACTATGGCTACACCTTC. Translation gives CASSVDRGKNYGYTF. The rearrangement links TRBV2 to TRBJ1-2; 9 nucleotides line up with TRBD1. The CDR3 loop spans 15 amino acids. With V trimmed by 4 bases and J by 2 bases, 5 bases remained unmatched. Germline V gene sequence: CDR1 SNHLY, CDR2 FYNNEI. Combining the CDR3 with reference TRBV2 and TRBJ1-2 gives the whole variable domain EPEVTQTPSHQVTQMGQEVILRCVPISNHLYFYWYRQILGQKVEFLVSFYNNEISEKSEIFDDQFSVERPDGSNFTLKIRSTKLEDSAMYFCASSVDRGKNYGYTFGSGTRLTVV.

The chain recombines TRBV29-1 with TRBJ1-1; the D is unclear. Germline V gene lookup returns CDR1 SQVTM and CDR2 ANQGSEA. This CDR3 is 12 amino acids long. Trimming removed 6 bases from V and 4 bases from J, with 12 bases in between. CDR3: CSVRESSTEAFF. DNA for the CDR3: TGCAGCGTCCGGGAATCTAGCACTGAAGCTTTCTTT. Full variable domain (rest looked up from reference TRBV29-1 and TRBJ1-1): SAVISQKPSRDICQRGTSLTIQCQVDSQVTMMFWYRQQPGQSLTLIATANQGSEATYESGFVIDKFPISRPNLTFSTLTVSNMSPEDSSIYLCSVRESSTEAFFGQGTRLTVV.